This T cell receptor (beta chain) was documented in a study of cytomegalovirus exposure and HLA in healthy donors. The study, taken as a whole, reports: As was reported, the classifier diagnosed cytomegalovirus status with high specificity and sensitivity. The listing of roughly 160 TCR beta chains classed them as cytomegalovirus-associated. The CMV antigen specificity of a few CMV-associated chains was confirmed through in vitro analysis. Most sequenced TCRs were rare (though some public TCRs occurred in many donors).

On this clone: Its specificity is not known.

Sequencing was performed with immunoSEQ multiplex PCR; in TCRdb, only in-frame clones are kept and a portion is missing. Of more than 85,000 clones in the sample, around nine tenths were seen once. The TCR was taken from a young woman in good health and CMV-seropositive. Material for sequencing was PBMCs.

The CDR3 spells CASSPRTGLAGEYTDTQYF. The CDR3 DNA sequence: TGTGCCAGCAGCCCAAGAACGGGACTAGCGGGAGAATACACAGATACGCAGTATTTT. The J gene is TRBJ2-3, the V gene TRBV9, with 14 bases lining up with TRBD2. Looked up from germline, CDR1 is SGDLS and CDR2 is YYNGEE. V lost 4 bases and J lost 2; bases outside the gene matches: 12. This CDR3 has 19 residues.